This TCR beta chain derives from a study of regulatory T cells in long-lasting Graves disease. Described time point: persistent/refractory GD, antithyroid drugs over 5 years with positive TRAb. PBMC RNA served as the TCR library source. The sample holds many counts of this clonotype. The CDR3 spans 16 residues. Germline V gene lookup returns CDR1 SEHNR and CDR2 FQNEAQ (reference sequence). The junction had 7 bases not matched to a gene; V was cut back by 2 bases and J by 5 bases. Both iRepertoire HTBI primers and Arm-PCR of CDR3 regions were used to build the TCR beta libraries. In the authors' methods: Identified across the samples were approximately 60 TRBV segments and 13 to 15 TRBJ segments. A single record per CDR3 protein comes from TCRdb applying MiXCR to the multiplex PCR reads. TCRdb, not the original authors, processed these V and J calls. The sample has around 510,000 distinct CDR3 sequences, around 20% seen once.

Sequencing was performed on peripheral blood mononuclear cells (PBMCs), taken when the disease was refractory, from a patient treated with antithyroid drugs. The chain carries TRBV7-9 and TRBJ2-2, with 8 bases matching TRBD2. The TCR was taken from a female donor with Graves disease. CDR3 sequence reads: CASSLYAGGGTGELFF. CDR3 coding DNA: TGTGCCAGCAGCTTATACGCGGGAGGAGGTACCGGGGAGCTGTTTTTT.